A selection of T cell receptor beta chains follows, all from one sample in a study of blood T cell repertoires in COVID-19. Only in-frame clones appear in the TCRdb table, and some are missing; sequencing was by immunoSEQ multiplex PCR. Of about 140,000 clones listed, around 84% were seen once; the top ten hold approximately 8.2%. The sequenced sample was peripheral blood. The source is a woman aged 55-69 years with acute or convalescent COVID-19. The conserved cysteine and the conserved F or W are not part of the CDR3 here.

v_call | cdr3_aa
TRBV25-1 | ASSEIGTGFGGYEQY
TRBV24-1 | ATGDRGLGYT
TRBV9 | ASSVEPAGNTIY
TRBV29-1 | SVTHQRGSNTGELF
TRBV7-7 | ASSPLSGGALDTQY
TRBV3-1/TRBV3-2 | ASSQGLSNEQF
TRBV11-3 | ASSPGRRSGEKLF
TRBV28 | ASSRDRSSYGYT
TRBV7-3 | ASSLRWLAVDSYEQY
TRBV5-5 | ASSGGQFNSPLH
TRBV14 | ASSQGLTGDYEQY
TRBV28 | ASISRTDTDYEQY
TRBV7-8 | ASSIRTASSNYGYT
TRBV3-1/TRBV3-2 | ASSQAWRAGAGELF
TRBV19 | ASSIAGQGGNSPLH
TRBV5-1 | ASSFAGPTTDTQY
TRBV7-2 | ASSLFVSGTSTDTQY
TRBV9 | ASSVATGDDDEQY
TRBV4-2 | ASSPGPGNTIY
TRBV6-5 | ASSLAFLESTEAF
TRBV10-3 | AITRDGGLLYNEQF
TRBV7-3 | ASSSQGLGEQF
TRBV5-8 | ASSLRTGTYTDTQY
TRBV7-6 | ASSLGPGKETQY
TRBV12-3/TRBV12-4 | ASSYSGATEAF
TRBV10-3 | AISGAEETQY
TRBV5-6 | ASSPLAGDSSYEQY
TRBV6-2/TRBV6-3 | ASSYSNTGNIQY
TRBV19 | ASSIGARGGVEQF
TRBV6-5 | ASSHTWAGTGELF
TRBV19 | ASRSLSSGANVLT
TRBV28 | ASSLRENTEAF
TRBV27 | ASSHRGTYEQY
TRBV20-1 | SASGSIQETQY
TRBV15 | ATSRERTSETETQY
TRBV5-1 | ASSLTSGGRLAKNIQY
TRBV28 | ASSTGGETQY
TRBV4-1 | ASSQDGTSGVYNEQF
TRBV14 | ASSQGPSGGSSYNEQF
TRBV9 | ASRGATDTQY
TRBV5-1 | ASGGTGEGDTQY
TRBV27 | ASSLSWRDLLYGYT
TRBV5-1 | ASSSPDRGYTEAF
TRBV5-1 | ASSLYHRDYEQY
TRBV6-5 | ASGQDISNSPLH
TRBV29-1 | SGQGNTGELF
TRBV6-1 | ASGSFQENTEAF
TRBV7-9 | ASSLAGQGNSPLH
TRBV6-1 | ASSEMGGMSGGETQY
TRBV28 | ASSSREGQGFHSGNTIY
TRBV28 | ATQGQGNEQY
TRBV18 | ASSPKLRRVGTTNSGNTIY
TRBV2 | ASSEGGPGNIQY
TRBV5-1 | ASSIDRGQSDGYT
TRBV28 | ASSSTPGTSGRGTQY
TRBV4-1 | ASSHPDSGNTEAF
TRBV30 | ACRTGGSSGANVLT
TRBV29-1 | SAWDRAYEQY
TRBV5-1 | ASSLLLKSSYNEQF
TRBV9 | ASSSDPVEEKLF